These 4 T cell receptor beta chains came from one sample sequenced in a study of OX40 agonist ivuxolimab in advanced cancers. Method: immunoSEQ multiplex PCR; TCRdb's copy keeps in-frame clones and lacks some. Among 65,000 or so clones listed, around 88% were seen once. Sequenced material: CD4+ or CD8+ T cells sorted from blood, taken in a trial of the OX40 agonist ivuxolimab. Receptors were obtained from an adult with an advanced solid tumor such as melanoma, head and neck, liver or kidney cancer.

The chain joins TRBV5-1 to TRBJ1-1; D gene ambiguous. Germline V gene sequence: CDR1 SGHRS, CDR2 YFSETQ. V lost 3 bases and J lost 2, with 8 bases in between. This CDR3 spans 13 amino acids. The CDR3 protein is CASSWERNTEAFF. The CDR3 DNA sequence: TGCGCCAGCAGCTGGGAGAGAAACACTGAAGCTTTCTTT.

This clone was seen once. The chain uses TRBV9 and TRBJ2-2, with D unresolved. V gave up 2 bases and J gave up 4 bases, with 12 bases separating them. The CDR3 runs to 15 residues. Per the germline V gene, CDR1 is SGDLS and CDR2 is YYNGEE. The CDR3 bases are TGTGCCAGCAGCGTTAAGACGGAGTCCACCGGGGAGCTGTTTTTT. Translated, it gives CASSVKTESTGELFF.

The rearrangement uses TRBV30 and TRBJ2-1; 10 bases agree with TRBD2. Per the germline V gene, CDR1 is GTSNPN and CDR2 is SVGIG (reference sequence). This CDR3 has 14 residues. Losses at the gene ends were 8 bases for V and 4 bases for J; bases not matched to a gene: 8. Written as DNA, the CDR3 is TGTGCCACGAACCCTAGCGGGAGTTACAATGAGCAGTTCTTC. This gives the protein CATNPSGSYNEQFF.

The rearrangement joins TRBV28 to TRBJ2-1; 8 nucleotides agree with TRBD2. The trim removed 5 bases at V and 9 bases at J, leaving 12 bases unmatched. The CDR3 is 15 residues long. Germline CDR1 is MDHEN and CDR2 is SYDVKM. CDR3 region: CASSPAGLEAGEQFF. As DNA, the CDR3 is TGTGCCAGCAGTCCTGCGGGACTAGAGGCTGGTGAGCAGTTCTTC.